This TCR beta chain comes out of a study of cytomegalovirus exposure and HLA in healthy donors. About the research overall: A previous analysis identified approximately 110 million unique TCR beta sequences derived from 180 million or so T cells. Study observations and caveats: Cytomegalovirus-associated status was assigned to 150 to 200 TCR beta chains. Exclusion applied to some V segments, including TRBV6-2 and TRBV6-3, as they were indistinguishable.

As to this clone: Its matching antigen is unknown.

Donors were ostensibly healthy at sampling, although undocumented immune exposures were probable. The PCR contained 60 Vbeta and 13 Jbeta primers. Clones were read by immunoSEQ multiplex PCR, and TCRdb kept only the in-frame ones, dropping some. The sample lists about 140,000 clones, about 76% seen once, with 3.9% in the top ten. This CDR3 spans 14 amino acids. Germline lookup yields CDR1 SNHLY and CDR2 FYNNEI. Trimming removed 3 bases from V and 0 bases from J, with 9 bases in between. What was sequenced was PBMCs. The receptor's source is a man aged 18-30 years in good health and CMV-seronegative. The chain is built from TRBV2 and TRBJ2-7; a weak D match, TRBD1 (5 bases). CDR3 coding DNA: TGTGCCAGCAGTGAGAACAGGTACTCCTACGAGCAGTACTTC. It specifies CASSENRYSYEQYF.